The T cell receptor beta chain described here comes from a study of CD8+ T cells in alopecia areata. Described treatment: oral pan-JAK inhibitor, 5-10 mg twice daily. Sequencing templates came from extracted RNA that was reverse transcribed into cDNA. Repertoires were generated with immunoSEQ multiplex PCR, while TCRdb's copy carries only in-frame clones and drops some. The sample includes approximately 200,000 clones, approximately 45% of them seen just once. The germline V and J ends were trimmed by 1 base and 8 bases, with 14 bases remaining between them. Germline loops: CDR1 PRHDT, CDR2 FYEKMQ (reference sequence). The CDR3 covers 14 residues.

The rearrangement joins TRBV13 to TRBJ1-2; no clear D gene. This receptor was identified in a human donor with alopecia areata. Specimen: CD4+ T cells sorted from blood, collected at approximately week 39, from a patient treated with tofacitinib. CDR3 residues: CASSLERGRSGYTF. In DNA form, the CDR3 reads TGTGCCAGCAGCTTAGAGCGGGGTAGGAGCGGCTACACCTTC.